Sequencing of this T cell receptor beta chain was carried out in a study of blood T cell repertoires in COVID-19. Study-level background: In each case, the material was cDNA or gDNA derived from T cells, B-cell-depleted T cells, or PBMCs.

How the authors handled the data: For nucleated cells, counts were estimated from reference gene primer amplification. Generated by immunoSEQ multiplex PCR, the TCRdb table keeps only in-frame clones and is missing some. D and trimming were read from the DNA, whereas the V and J calls and clone size are those reported in that table. The data show a few hundred thousand clones, with about 80% seen just once and roughly 15% held by the top ten. Donors in Cohort 3 who had recovered were those with two negative PCRs, healthcare professional clearance, or resolution of their symptoms. Sequencing was carried out using PBMCs or T cells enriched from blood (not recorded which). The TCR sequence derives from a man aged 40-50 years who had recovered from COVID-19.

CDR3 protein: CASSPYDEGRAFF. CDR3 bases: TGCGCCAGCAGTCCGTACGACGAGGGAAGAGCTTTCTTT. The chain recombines TRBV23-1 with TRBJ1-1, with no clear D. TRBV23-1 is treated as an ORF (open reading frame) with a function not yet certain. The CDR3 runs to 13 residues. V lost 4 bases to trimming and J lost 10 bases, with 16 bases between them.